This T cell receptor beta chain stems from a study of response to subunit inactivated influenza vaccine. This CDR3 spans 16 amino acids. Trimming cost V 2 bases and J 0 bases; bases outside gene matches: 5. CDR1 SGHTA and CDR2 FQGNSA come from the germline V gene. TCRdb processed the RT-PCR reads anew with MiXCR; each CDR3 protein has one entry. This table has over 300,000 distinct CDR3 sequences, 21% appearing once. The TCR sequence derives from a man between 50 and 75 years old who received an inactivated influenza vaccine. The material sequenced was PBMCs from blood, taken about 20 months after vaccination. The gene calls are TRBV7-2 and TRBJ1-1; TRBD1 agrees at 8 bases. The CDR3 sequence is CASSLTQGALNTEAFF. The CDR3 DNA reads as TGTGCCAGCAGCTTAACCCAGGGGGCATTGAACACTGAAGCTTTCTTT.